The rows below give T cell receptor beta chains drawn from one sample of a study of blood T cells in healthy people across ages. TCRdb analysed the 5' RACE reads with MiXCR anew, one entry per CDR3 protein. The sample gives about a million distinct CDR3 sequences, roughly 50% of which show up once; about a fifth is in the top ten. The sample comprised blood. These receptor sequences come from a woman aged 55-69 years in good health. CDR3s include the opening cysteine and the closing phenylalanine or tryptophan. Each record gives: J gene, V gene, D gene, clone size, CDR3 protein, CDR3 DNA. A D gene is named only where the DNA matches it firmly. Size tells how often a clone was seen (once, few, many) or the class of an expanded clone, and some rows leave it out.

j_gene: TRBJ2-4; v_gene: TRBV6-5; d_gene: NA; abundance: NA; CDR3aa: CASSIPGSDIQYF; CDR3nt: TGTGCCAGCAGCATACCGGGCTCTGACATTCAGTACTTC
j_gene: TRBJ2-7; v_gene: TRBV6-6; d_gene: TRBD2; abundance: few; CDR3aa: CASSLAGEGPYEQYF; CDR3nt: TGTGCCAGCAGCCTCGCGGGGGAAGGGCCCTACGAGCAGTACTTC
j_gene: TRBJ2-7; v_gene: TRBV5-1; d_gene: NA; abundance: once; CDR3aa: CASSLGVQAISYEQYF; CDR3nt: TGCGCCAGCAGCTTGGGGGTGCAGGCGATCTCCTACGAGCAGTACTTC
j_gene: TRBJ2-7; v_gene: TRBV5-1; d_gene: NA; abundance: few; CDR3aa: CASSPGTITYEQYF; CDR3nt: TGCGCCAGCAGCCCCGGGACAATCACCTACGAGCAGTACTTC
j_gene: TRBJ2-5; v_gene: TRBV12-3/TRBV12-4; d_gene: NA; abundance: NA; CDR3aa: CASSLTPEGTPGRQYF; CDR3nt: TGTGCCAGCAGTTTAACCCCCGAGGGCACCCCGGGGCGCCAGTACTTC
j_gene: TRBJ2-7; v_gene: TRBV27; d_gene: NA; abundance: NA; CDR3aa: CASSFNTDSYEQYF; CDR3nt: TGTGCCAGCAGTTTTAATACAGACTCCTACGAGCAGTACTTC
j_gene: TRBJ2-7; v_gene: TRBV28; d_gene: TRBD1; abundance: NA; CDR3aa: CASRTGTGRYEQYF; CDR3nt: TGTGCCAGCAGGACCGGGACAGGGAGGTACGAGCAGTACTTC
j_gene: TRBJ2-2; v_gene: TRBV2; d_gene: NA; abundance: NA; CDR3aa: CAYSPGSQNTGELFF; CDR3nt: TGTGCTTACTCCCCCGGGAGTCAGAACACCGGGGAGCTGTTTTTT
j_gene: TRBJ2-3; v_gene: TRBV7-3; d_gene: NA; abundance: NA; CDR3aa: CASSLRFRGTDTQYF; CDR3nt: TGTGCCAGCAGCTTAAGGTTTCGAGGCACAGATACGCAGTATTTT
j_gene: TRBJ2-6; v_gene: TRBV10-3; d_gene: NA; abundance: NA; CDR3aa: CAISDRPVGANVLTF; CDR3nt: TGTGCCATCAGTGATCGCCCGGTAGGGGCCAACGTCCTGACTTTC
j_gene: TRBJ2-7; v_gene: TRBV6-5; d_gene: TRBD2; abundance: NA; CDR3aa: CASRVAGVRYEQYF; CDR3nt: TGTGCCAGCAGGGTAGCGGGAGTCAGGTACGAGCAGTACTTC
j_gene: TRBJ2-3; v_gene: TRBV7-2; d_gene: TRBD2; abundance: NA; CDR3aa: CASSITGTSGRTNTQYF; CDR3nt: TGTGCCAGCAGCATTACCGGGACTAGCGGGAGAACGAATACGCAGTATTTT
j_gene: TRBJ2-3; v_gene: TRBV29-1; d_gene: NA; abundance: few; CDR3aa: CSVRATSGDTQYF; CDR3nt: TGCAGCGTGCGGGCTACCTCGGGGGATACGCAGTATTTT
j_gene: TRBJ2-5; v_gene: TRBV4-1; d_gene: NA; abundance: few; CDR3aa: CASSAPRETQYF; CDR3nt: TGCGCCAGCAGCGCTCCCCGAGAGACCCAGTACTTC
j_gene: TRBJ2-7; v_gene: TRBV6-4; d_gene: TRBD1; abundance: NA; CDR3aa: CANPTGSGYYEQYF; CDR3nt: TGTGCCAACCCGACAGGGAGTGGGTACTACGAGCAGTACTTC
j_gene: TRBJ2-3; v_gene: TRBV20-1; d_gene: NA; abundance: NA; CDR3aa: CSARAPREKSTDTQYF; CDR3nt: TGCAGTGCTAGGGCTCCTCGGGAGAAAAGCACAGATACGCAGTATTTT
j_gene: TRBJ2-5; v_gene: TRBV7-8; d_gene: TRBD2; abundance: NA; CDR3aa: CASSLDRREVRKTQYF; CDR3nt: TGTGCCAGCAGCTTAGATCGGCGGGAGGTGCGAAAGACCCAGTACTTC
j_gene: TRBJ2-7; v_gene: TRBV5-1; d_gene: NA; abundance: NA; CDR3aa: CASSLVRRVSHEQYF; CDR3nt: TGCGCCAGCAGCTTGGTTCGGAGGGTGAGTCACGAGCAGTACTTC
j_gene: TRBJ2-1; v_gene: TRBV7-2; d_gene: NA; abundance: NA; CDR3aa: CASSFSGTDEQFF; CDR3nt: TGTGCCAGCAGCTTTTCCGGGACCGATGAGCAGTTCTTC
j_gene: TRBJ2-3; v_gene: TRBV20-1; d_gene: TRBD2; abundance: NA; CDR3aa: CSARRGLAGSTDTQYF; CDR3nt: TGCAGTGCTAGGCGGGGACTAGCAGGCTCTACAGATACGCAGTATTTT
j_gene: TRBJ2-7; v_gene: TRBV27; d_gene: NA; abundance: NA; CDR3aa: CASSLAWGRDSGYEQYF; CDR3nt: TGTGCCAGCAGTTTAGCGTGGGGGAGGGACAGCGGCTACGAGCAGTACTTC
j_gene: TRBJ1-5; v_gene: TRBV12-3/TRBV12-4; d_gene: NA; abundance: NA; CDR3aa: CASSLSGGLSSQPQHF; CDR3nt: TGTGCCAGCAGTTTATCAGGCGGGCTTAGTTCACAGCCCCAGCATTTT
j_gene: TRBJ2-7; v_gene: TRBV4-1; d_gene: TRBD2; abundance: NA; CDR3aa: CASSHTAGGSFYEQYF; CDR3nt: TGCGCCAGCAGCCATACCGCGGGAGGGTCTTTCTACGAGCAGTACTTC
j_gene: TRBJ1-5; v_gene: TRBV28; d_gene: NA; abundance: many; CDR3aa: CASSFDSNQPQHF; CDR3nt: TGTGCCAGCAGTTTCGACAGCAATCAGCCCCAGCATTTT
j_gene: TRBJ2-5; v_gene: TRBV15; d_gene: TRBD1; abundance: NA; CDR3aa: CATSRRDREGTQYF; CDR3nt: TGTGCCACCAGCAGACGGGACAGGGAAGGGACCCAGTACTTC
j_gene: TRBJ2-7; v_gene: TRBV12-3/TRBV12-4; d_gene: TRBD1; abundance: few; CDR3aa: CASSTNTGGAWQYF; CDR3nt: TGTGCCAGCAGTACCAATACAGGGGGCGCGTGGCAGTACTTC
j_gene: TRBJ2-5; v_gene: TRBV20-1; d_gene: NA; abundance: NA; CDR3aa: CSAPPPQGTQYF; CDR3nt: TGCAGTGCTCCCCCCCCTCAAGGGACCCAGTACTTC
j_gene: TRBJ2-7; v_gene: TRBV7-9; d_gene: TRBD2; abundance: NA; CDR3aa: CASSLAGTSGSSYNEQYF; CDR3nt: TGTGCCAGCAGCTTAGCGGGGACTAGCGGGAGCTCCTACAATGAGCAGTACTTC
j_gene: TRBJ1-5; v_gene: TRBV4-2; d_gene: NA; abundance: once; CDR3aa: CASSQYNQPQHF; CDR3nt: TGTGCCAGCAGCCAGTACAATCAGCCCCAGCATTTT
j_gene: TRBJ2-7; v_gene: TRBV7-2; d_gene: TRBD1; abundance: NA; CDR3aa: CASSLSGTGRDNEQYF; CDR3nt: TGTGCCAGCAGCTTAAGCGGGACAGGGAGAGACAATGAGCAGTACTTC
j_gene: TRBJ1-6; v_gene: TRBV5-1; d_gene: NA; abundance: NA; CDR3aa: CASREWGNSPLHF; CDR3nt: TGCGCCAGCAGGGAGTGGGGGAATTCACCCCTCCACTTT
j_gene: TRBJ2-1; v_gene: TRBV6-2/TRBV6-3; d_gene: NA; abundance: NA; CDR3aa: CASSSQGSYKEQFF; CDR3nt: TGTGCCAGCAGTTCGCAAGGATCCTACAAGGAGCAGTTCTTC
j_gene: TRBJ2-1; v_gene: TRBV20-1; d_gene: TRBD2; abundance: few; CDR3aa: CSASPSGRGNEQFF; CDR3nt: TGCAGTGCTAGCCCCAGCGGGAGAGGAAATGAGCAGTTCTTC
j_gene: TRBJ2-5; v_gene: TRBV27; d_gene: NA; abundance: NA; CDR3aa: CASSPGWGNQGTQYF; CDR3nt: TGTGCCAGCAGTCCAGGGTGGGGCAATCAGGGGACCCAGTACTTC
j_gene: TRBJ2-5; v_gene: TRBV27; d_gene: NA; abundance: NA; CDR3aa: CASSTGPGVHQETQYF; CDR3nt: TGTGCCAGCAGCACGGGGCCGGGGGTCCACCAAGAGACCCAGTACTTC
j_gene: TRBJ1-2; v_gene: TRBV29-1; d_gene: NA; abundance: NA; CDR3aa: CSVAGNYGYTF; CDR3nt: TGCAGCGTTGCCGGGAACTATGGCTACACCTTC
j_gene: TRBJ2-7; v_gene: TRBV7-2; d_gene: TRBD1; abundance: few; CDR3aa: CASSGRQGFEQYF; CDR3nt: TGTGCCAGCAGCGGAAGACAGGGCTTCGAGCAGTACTTC
j_gene: TRBJ2-3; v_gene: TRBV7-9; d_gene: NA; abundance: NA; CDR3aa: CASSRIQGLTDTQYF; CDR3nt: TGTGCCAGCAGCCGCATACAGGGTTTGACAGATACGCAGTATTTT
j_gene: TRBJ2-7; v_gene: TRBV5-1; d_gene: NA; abundance: NA; CDR3aa: CASSFGPDYEQYF; CDR3nt: TGCGCCAGCAGCTTTGGACCGGACTACGAGCAGTACTTC
j_gene: TRBJ2-7; v_gene: TRBV20-1; d_gene: NA; abundance: NA; CDR3aa: CSARGAKAPYEQYF; CDR3nt: TGCAGTGCTAGAGGGGCGAAGGCCCCCTACGAGCAGTACTTC
j_gene: TRBJ1-1; v_gene: TRBV20-1; d_gene: NA; abundance: NA; CDR3aa: CSAQRVTEAFF; CDR3nt: TGCAGTGCACAAAGAGTCACTGAAGCTTTCTTT
j_gene: TRBJ2-2; v_gene: TRBV29-1; d_gene: NA; abundance: NA; CDR3aa: CSVEGGSSPTGELFF; CDR3nt: TGCAGCGTTGAAGGCGGATCTAGCCCTACCGGGGAGCTGTTTTTT
j_gene: TRBJ1-1; v_gene: TRBV5-1; d_gene: NA; abundance: NA; CDR3aa: CASKSSTAMNTEAFF; CDR3nt: TGCGCCAGTAAATCTTCTACAGCCATGAACACTGAAGCTTTCTTT
j_gene: TRBJ2-3; v_gene: TRBV20-1; d_gene: NA; abundance: NA; CDR3aa: CSARVQRGPTDTQYF; CDR3nt: TGCAGTGCTAGAGTTCAGAGGGGTCCGACAGATACGCAGTATTTT
j_gene: TRBJ2-3; v_gene: TRBV6-6; d_gene: NA; abundance: NA; CDR3aa: CASSPTRTVGTQYF; CDR3nt: TGTGCCAGCAGTCCTACACGGACTGTCGGTACGCAGTATTTT
j_gene: TRBJ2-7; v_gene: TRBV5-1; d_gene: TRBD1; abundance: NA; CDR3aa: CASSLYLQGGSYEQYF; CDR3nt: TGCGCCAGCAGCTTGTACCTACAGGGGGGCTCCTACGAGCAGTACTTC
j_gene: TRBJ1-1; v_gene: TRBV5-1; d_gene: TRBD1; abundance: NA; CDR3aa: CASSLGGRGQGSEAFF; CDR3nt: TGCGCCAGCAGCTTGGGAGGCCGTGGACAGGGCTCTGAAGCTTTCTTT
j_gene: TRBJ2-7; v_gene: TRBV18; d_gene: NA; abundance: NA; CDR3aa: CASSLLFVAEDSYEQYF; CDR3nt: TGTGCCAGCTCCCTCCTGTTCGTGGCGGAAGACTCCTACGAGCAGTACTTC